A selection of T cell receptor beta chains follows, all from one sample in a study of cytomegalovirus exposure and HLA in healthy donors. Repertoires were generated with immunoSEQ multiplex PCR, while TCRdb's copy carries only in-frame clones and drops some. This table has approximately 180,000 clones, around 83% appearing once. The specimen was PBMCs. The receptors were sampled from a young woman in good health and CMV-seronegative. Each CDR3 is given with its conserved first and last residue. The D gene is left open where the match is weak. Not all rows give a size; the values are once, few, many and, for expanded clones, a class.

clone size: few; V gene: TRBV30; J gene: TRBJ1-1; D gene: -; CDR3 length: 13; CDR3 DNA: TGTGCCTGGAGTTCACGGTCGAACACTGAAGCTTTCTTT; CDR3 protein: CAWSSRSNTEAFF
clone size: few; V gene: TRBV2; J gene: TRBJ2-7; D gene: TRBD2; CDR3 length: 14; CDR3 DNA: TGTGCCAGCAGTGAACTAGCGGGAAACTACGAGCAGTACTTC; CDR3 protein: CASSELAGNYEQYF
clone size: once; V gene: TRBV2; J gene: TRBJ2-6; D gene: -; CDR3 length: 14; CDR3 DNA: TGTGCCAGCAGGAGCGGGTCTGGGGCCAACGTCCTGACTTTC; CDR3 protein: CASRSGSGANVLTF
clone size: -; V gene: TRBV4-1; J gene: TRBJ2-1; D gene: TRBD2; CDR3 length: 14; CDR3 DNA: TGCGCCAGCAGGCTAGCGGGAGGGTACAATGAGCAGTTCTTC; CDR3 protein: CASRLAGGYNEQFF
clone size: -; V gene: TRBV30; J gene: TRBJ2-3; D gene: -; CDR3 length: 12; CDR3 DNA: TGTGCCTGGAGTGTCCGCGCAGATACGCAGTATTTT; CDR3 protein: CAWSVRADTQYF
clone size: -; V gene: TRBV19; J gene: TRBJ2-1; D gene: -; CDR3 length: 16; CDR3 DNA: TGTGCCAGTAGTACTGGGAGAGTTAGCGCGGGGAATGAGCAGTTCTTC; CDR3 protein: CASSTGRVSAGNEQFF
clone size: few; V gene: TRBV5-1; J gene: TRBJ1-4; D gene: TRBD1; CDR3 length: 15; CDR3 DNA: TGCGCCAGCGGACCCCTTGGGCAGGGGGGTGAAAAACTGTTTTTT; CDR3 protein: CASGPLGQGGEKLFF
clone size: -; V gene: TRBV27; J gene: TRBJ1-2; D gene: TRBD1; CDR3 length: 14; CDR3 DNA: TGTGCCAGCAGTCCCAACAGGGGGGATCGGTCCTACACCTTC; CDR3 protein: CASSPNRGDRSYTF
clone size: -; V gene: TRBV28; J gene: TRBJ2-1; D gene: -; CDR3 length: 13; CDR3 DNA: TGTGCAACTGGGGCTGGTGGCTACAATGAGCAGTTCTTC; CDR3 protein: CATGAGGYNEQFF
clone size: -; V gene: TRBV6-5; J gene: TRBJ1-2; D gene: -; CDR3 length: 15; CDR3 DNA: TGTGCCAGCAGGGATACAGGGCTACTTAACTATGGCTACACCTTC; CDR3 protein: CASRDTGLLNYGYTF
clone size: -; V gene: TRBV7-2; J gene: TRBJ1-2; D gene: -; CDR3 length: 15; CDR3 DNA: TGTGCCAGCAGCTTCTACCAGTCGGACTCCTATGGCTACACCTTC; CDR3 protein: CASSFYQSDSYGYTF
clone size: -; V gene: TRBV7-9; J gene: TRBJ2-1; D gene: TRBD1; CDR3 length: 16; CDR3 DNA: TGTTCCAGCAGCCTCTTCGGGACAGGGGGCTTGAATGAGCAGTTCTTC; CDR3 protein: CSSSLFGTGGLNEQFF
clone size: few; V gene: TRBV6-5; J gene: TRBJ1-1; D gene: TRBD1; CDR3 length: 14; CDR3 DNA: TGTGCCAGCAGTTTTGACAGGGGGTCCTCTGAAGCTTTCTTT; CDR3 protein: CASSFDRGSSEAFF
clone size: -; V gene: TRBV5-5; J gene: TRBJ1-2; D gene: TRBD1; CDR3 length: 15; CDR3 DNA: TGTGCCAGCAGCGGTACTGCAGGGGGCATCTATGGCTACACCTTC; CDR3 protein: CASSGTAGGIYGYTF
clone size: -; V gene: TRBV18; J gene: TRBJ2-2; D gene: TRBD1; CDR3 length: 13; CDR3 DNA: TGTGCCAGCTATGACAGGGTCCTCGGGGAGCTGTTTTTT; CDR3 protein: CASYDRVLGELFF
clone size: -; V gene: TRBV28; J gene: TRBJ2-2; D gene: -; CDR3 length: 14; CDR3 DNA: TGTGCCAGCAGTTCGAGGGCCTCACTCCGGGAGCTGTTTTTT; CDR3 protein: CASSSRASLRELFF
clone size: -; V gene: TRBV15; J gene: TRBJ2-5; D gene: -; CDR3 length: 14; CDR3 DNA: TGTGCCACCAGTCCCAAACAAATCCAAGAGACCCAGTACTTC; CDR3 protein: CATSPKQIQETQYF
clone size: -; V gene: TRBV27; J gene: TRBJ2-2; D gene: TRBD1; CDR3 length: 14; CDR3 DNA: TGTGCCAGCAGTTTACAGGGGGACACCGGGGAGCTGTTTTTT; CDR3 protein: CASSLQGDTGELFF
clone size: -; V gene: TRBV19; J gene: TRBJ1-1; D gene: -; CDR3 length: 12; CDR3 DNA: TGTGCCAGTAGTAAAGGAGGTTTTGAAGCTTTCTTT; CDR3 protein: CASSKGGFEAFF
clone size: -; V gene: TRBV7-8; J gene: TRBJ1-2; D gene: TRBD1; CDR3 length: 18; CDR3 DNA: TGTGCCAGCAGCTTAGTACCCCTTGTGGGACAGGGAACCTATGGCTACACCTTC; CDR3 protein: CASSLVPLVGQGTYGYTF
clone size: -; V gene: TRBV7-8; J gene: TRBJ2-1; D gene: -; CDR3 length: 13; CDR3 DNA: TGTGCCAGCAACATGCTCGCGACTGGTGAGCAGTTCTTC; CDR3 protein: CASNMLATGEQFF
clone size: -; V gene: TRBV7-7; J gene: TRBJ2-3; D gene: TRBD2; CDR3 length: 14; CDR3 DNA: TGTGCTAGCAGCTTGGGGGTAGCGGGAGATACGCAGTATTTT; CDR3 protein: CASSLGVAGDTQYF
clone size: -; V gene: TRBV2; J gene: TRBJ2-5; D gene: TRBD1; CDR3 length: 14; CDR3 DNA: TGTGCCAGCAGCCTACAGGGGGCGGGAGAGACCCAGTACTTC; CDR3 protein: CASSLQGAGETQYF
clone size: -; V gene: TRBV11-3; J gene: TRBJ2-7; D gene: -; CDR3 length: 14; CDR3 DNA: TGTGCCAGCAGCACGAGGACTGCCCCCCTCGAGCAGTACTTC; CDR3 protein: CASSTRTAPLEQYF
clone size: -; V gene: TRBV11-2; J gene: TRBJ1-1; D gene: TRBD1; CDR3 length: 13; CDR3 DNA: TGTGCCAGCAGCCTCGGGACAGGCGGTGAAGCTTTCTTT; CDR3 protein: CASSLGTGGEAFF
clone size: -; V gene: TRBV29-1; J gene: TRBJ1-2; D gene: -; CDR3 length: 16; CDR3 DNA: TGCAGCGTTGAATCCTACAGGGCCGAATTTGGCTATGGCTACACCTTC; CDR3 protein: CSVESYRAEFGYGYTF
clone size: -; V gene: TRBV9; J gene: TRBJ2-1; D gene: TRBD2; CDR3 length: 15; CDR3 DNA: TGTGCCAGCAGCGTAGGCGGGAGGTCCTACAATGAGCAGTTCTTC; CDR3 protein: CASSVGGRSYNEQFF
clone size: -; V gene: TRBV7-9; J gene: TRBJ2-3; D gene: TRBD2; CDR3 length: 17; CDR3 DNA: TGTGCCAGCAGCTTTGGCGGGAGGGCCCTAGGAACAGATACGCAGTATTTT; CDR3 protein: CASSFGGRALGTDTQYF
clone size: few; V gene: TRBV7-2; J gene: TRBJ1-2; D gene: TRBD1; CDR3 length: 16; CDR3 DNA: TGTGCCAGCAGCTCCAGGACAGGGAGGGGAGCCTATGGCTACACCTTC; CDR3 protein: CASSSRTGRGAYGYTF
clone size: -; V gene: TRBV11-2; J gene: TRBJ2-1; D gene: TRBD2; CDR3 length: 17; CDR3 DNA: TGTGCCAGCAGCACCTCCAGTGGACTAGCGGGAGCGAATGAGCAGTTCTTC; CDR3 protein: CASSTSSGLAGANEQFF
clone size: -; V gene: TRBV18; J gene: TRBJ1-4; D gene: -; CDR3 length: 15; CDR3 DNA: TGTGCCAGCTCACCTGACCGACAGGCGAATGAAAAACTGTTTTTT; CDR3 protein: CASSPDRQANEKLFF
clone size: -; V gene: TRBV11-2; J gene: TRBJ2-6; D gene: TRBD1; CDR3 length: 18; CDR3 DNA: TGTGCCAGCAGCTTAGTTCCAGGGGGCGGGTCTGGGGCCAACGTCCTGACTTTC; CDR3 protein: CASSLVPGGGSGANVLTF
clone size: -; V gene: TRBV5-4; J gene: TRBJ2-1; D gene: -; CDR3 length: 13; CDR3 DNA: TGTGCCAGCAGCTTGATTAATAACAATGAGCAGTTCTTC; CDR3 protein: CASSLINNNEQFF
clone size: -; V gene: TRBV27; J gene: TRBJ2-1; D gene: -; CDR3 length: 15; CDR3 DNA: TGTGCCAGCAGTTTATGGGGCAGCTCCTACAATGAGCAGTTCTTC; CDR3 protein: CASSLWGSSYNEQFF
clone size: -; V gene: TRBV12-5; J gene: TRBJ2-1; D gene: -; CDR3 length: 12; CDR3 DNA: TGTGCTAGCCGCCAACTTTACAATGAGCAGTTCTTC; CDR3 protein: CASRQLYNEQFF
clone size: -; V gene: TRBV27; J gene: TRBJ2-7; D gene: TRBD2; CDR3 length: 17; CDR3 DNA: TGTGCCAGCAGTTTTCATGTAGCAGGACTAGAGCCTTACGAGCAGTACTTC; CDR3 protein: CASSFHVAGLEPYEQYF
clone size: -; V gene: TRBV7-2; J gene: TRBJ1-2; D gene: -; CDR3 length: 15; CDR3 DNA: TGTGCCAGCAGCTCCCGACAGGTGCCTAACTATGGCTACACCTTC; CDR3 protein: CASSSRQVPNYGYTF
clone size: -; V gene: TRBV6-5; J gene: TRBJ2-1; D gene: -; CDR3 length: 12; CDR3 DNA: TGTGCCAGCAGTTACCCGTCAAGCGACCAGTTCTTC; CDR3 protein: CASSYPSSDQFF
clone size: -; V gene: TRBV11-3; J gene: TRBJ2-1; D gene: TRBD2; CDR3 length: 15; CDR3 DNA: TGTGCCAGCAGTCAAGGACTAGCGGGACGCAATGAGCAGTTCTTC; CDR3 protein: CASSQGLAGRNEQFF
clone size: -; V gene: TRBV7-8; J gene: TRBJ2-1; D gene: TRBD2; CDR3 length: 15; CDR3 DNA: TGTGCCAGCAGCTTCTTGCGGGAGGTGAACAATGAGCAGTTCTTC; CDR3 protein: CASSFLREVNNEQFF
clone size: -; V gene: TRBV6-1; J gene: TRBJ2-7; D gene: -; CDR3 length: 12; CDR3 DNA: TGTGCCAGCAGTGAACGGGGCTACGAGCAGTACTTC; CDR3 protein: CASSERGYEQYF
clone size: -; V gene: TRBV27; J gene: TRBJ1-1; D gene: -; CDR3 length: 13; CDR3 DNA: TGTGCCAGCTATCTGGCAGTGAACACTGAAGCTTTCTTT; CDR3 protein: CASYLAVNTEAFF
clone size: once; V gene: TRBV10-3; J gene: TRBJ2-5; D gene: TRBD2; CDR3 length: 16; CDR3 DNA: TGTGCCATCAGTGATCTAGCGGGGGAGACCCAAGAGACCCAGTACTTC; CDR3 protein: CAISDLAGETQETQYF
clone size: few; V gene: TRBV6-6; J gene: TRBJ2-2; D gene: TRBD2; CDR3 length: 13; CDR3 DNA: TGTGCCAGCAGCGGACTAGGGCCCGGGGAGCTGTTTTTT; CDR3 protein: CASSGLGPGELFF
clone size: -; V gene: TRBV7-9; J gene: TRBJ2-2; D gene: -; CDR3 length: 14; CDR3 DNA: TGTGCCAGCAGCTTACAGGGTCACACCGGGGAGCTGTTTTTT; CDR3 protein: CASSLQGHTGELFF
clone size: -; V gene: TRBV5-1; J gene: TRBJ2-3; D gene: -; CDR3 length: 15; CDR3 DNA: TGCGCCAGCAGCTTGGGCAATGGTAGAGGCGATACGCAGTATTTT; CDR3 protein: CASSLGNGRGDTQYF
clone size: -; V gene: TRBV5-4; J gene: TRBJ1-6; D gene: -; CDR3 length: 13; CDR3 DNA: TGTGCCAGCAGCTTGTCCGAGGAGTCACCCCTCCACTTT; CDR3 protein: CASSLSEESPLHF
clone size: -; V gene: TRBV7-8; J gene: TRBJ1-3; D gene: TRBD1; CDR3 length: 18; CDR3 DNA: TGTGCCAGCAGCCCCCACCCGCGTGGACAGGGGACTGGAAACACCATATATTTT; CDR3 protein: CASSPHPRGQGTGNTIYF
clone size: -; V gene: TRBV7-8; J gene: TRBJ2-5; D gene: TRBD2; CDR3 length: 15; CDR3 DNA: TGTGCCAGCAGCCCAGGACTAGGCGGGAGAGAGACCCAGTACTTC; CDR3 protein: CASSPGLGGRETQYF
clone size: -; V gene: TRBV7-9; J gene: TRBJ1-4; D gene: -; CDR3 length: 15; CDR3 DNA: TGTGCCAGCAGCTTACTAGCAGGAAGTCTTGAAAAACTGTTTTTT; CDR3 protein: CASSLLAGSLEKLFF
clone size: once; V gene: TRBV28; J gene: TRBJ2-2; D gene: TRBD1; CDR3 length: 15; CDR3 DNA: TGTGCCAGCAGTTTAGTCCAGGGGGCAGCCGGGGAGCTGTTTTTT; CDR3 protein: CASSLVQGAAGELFF
clone size: few; V gene: TRBV30; J gene: TRBJ1-1; D gene: -; CDR3 length: 12; CDR3 DNA: TGTGCCTGGAACTCCCTAGGATCTGAAGCTTTCTTT; CDR3 protein: CAWNSLGSEAFF
clone size: few; V gene: TRBV5-4; J gene: TRBJ2-7; D gene: -; CDR3 length: 13; CDR3 DNA: TGTGCCAGCAGCTTGGACCCCGCGCAAGAGCAGTACTTC; CDR3 protein: CASSLDPAQEQYF